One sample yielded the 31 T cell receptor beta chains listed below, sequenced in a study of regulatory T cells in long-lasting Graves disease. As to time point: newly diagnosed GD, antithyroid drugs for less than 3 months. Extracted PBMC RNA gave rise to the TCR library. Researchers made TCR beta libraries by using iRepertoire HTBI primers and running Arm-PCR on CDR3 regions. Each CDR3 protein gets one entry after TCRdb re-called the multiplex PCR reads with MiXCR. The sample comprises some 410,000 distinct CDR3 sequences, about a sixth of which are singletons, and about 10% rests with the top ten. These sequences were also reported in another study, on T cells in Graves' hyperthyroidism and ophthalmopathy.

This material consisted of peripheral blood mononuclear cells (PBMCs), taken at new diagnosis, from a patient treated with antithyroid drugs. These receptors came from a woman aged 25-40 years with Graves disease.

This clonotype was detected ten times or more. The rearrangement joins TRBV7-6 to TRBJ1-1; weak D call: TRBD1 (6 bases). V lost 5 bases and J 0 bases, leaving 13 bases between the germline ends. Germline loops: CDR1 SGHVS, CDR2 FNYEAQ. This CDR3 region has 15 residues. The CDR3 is CASSRATGLNTEAFF. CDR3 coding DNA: TGTGCCAGCAGCCGAGCGACAGGATTGAACACTGAAGCTTTCTTT.

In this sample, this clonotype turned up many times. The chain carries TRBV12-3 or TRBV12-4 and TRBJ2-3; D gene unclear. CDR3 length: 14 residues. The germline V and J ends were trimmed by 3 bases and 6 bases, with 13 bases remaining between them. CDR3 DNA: TGTGCCAGCAGTTTCTCCCGGGCCCCCGATACGCAGTATTTT. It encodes CASSFSRAPDTQYF.

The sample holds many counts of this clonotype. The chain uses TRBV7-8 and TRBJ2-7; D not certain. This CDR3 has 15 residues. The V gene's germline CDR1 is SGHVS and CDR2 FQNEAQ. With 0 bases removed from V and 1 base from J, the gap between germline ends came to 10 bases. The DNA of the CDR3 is TGTGCCAGCAGCTTAGCGACACCGGTTTCCTACGAGCAGTACTTC. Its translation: CASSLATPVSYEQYF.

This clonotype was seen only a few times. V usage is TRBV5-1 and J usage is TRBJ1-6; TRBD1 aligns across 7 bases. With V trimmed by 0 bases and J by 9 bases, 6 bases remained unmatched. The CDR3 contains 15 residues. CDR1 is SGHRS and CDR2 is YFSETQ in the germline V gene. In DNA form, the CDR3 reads TGCGCCAGCAGCTTGGGTGCAGGGGGTGGTTCACCCCTCCACTTT. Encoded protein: CASSLGAGGGSPLHF.

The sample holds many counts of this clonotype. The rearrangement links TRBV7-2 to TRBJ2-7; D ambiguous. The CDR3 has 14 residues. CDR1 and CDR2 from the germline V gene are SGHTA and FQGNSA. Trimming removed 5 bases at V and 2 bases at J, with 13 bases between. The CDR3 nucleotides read TGTGCCAGCAGCCATAAGCGTTCCCCCTACGAGCAGTACTTC. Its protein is CASSHKRSPYEQYF. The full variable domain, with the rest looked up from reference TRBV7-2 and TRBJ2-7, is GAGVSQSPSNKVTEKGKDVELRCDPISGHTALYWYRQSLGQGLEFLIYFQGNSAPDKSGLPSDRFSAERTGGSVSTLTIQRTQQEDSAVYLCASSHKRSPYEQYFGPGTRLTVT.

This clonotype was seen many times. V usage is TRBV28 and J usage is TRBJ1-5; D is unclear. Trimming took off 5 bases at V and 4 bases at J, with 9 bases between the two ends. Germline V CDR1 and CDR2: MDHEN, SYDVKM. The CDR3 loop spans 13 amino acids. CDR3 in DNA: TGTGCCAGCAGTATTACCAAAAATCAGCCCCAGCATTTT. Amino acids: CASSITKNQPQHF.

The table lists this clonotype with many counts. This CDR3 is CATSGLAGYNEQFF. CDR3 bases: TGTGCCACCAGCGGGCTAGCGGGATACAATGAGCAGTTCTTC. The rearrangement links TRBV15 to TRBJ2-1; 9 positions match TRBD2. Losses at the gene ends were 5 bases for V and 4 bases for J; bases not matched to a gene: 3. This CDR3 contains 14 residues. Per germline, CDR1 LNHNV and CDR2 YYDKDF (reference sequence).

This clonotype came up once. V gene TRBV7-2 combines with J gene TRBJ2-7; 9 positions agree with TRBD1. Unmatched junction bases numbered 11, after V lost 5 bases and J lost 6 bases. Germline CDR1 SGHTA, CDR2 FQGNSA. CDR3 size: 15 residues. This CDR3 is CASSPRTGARIEQYF. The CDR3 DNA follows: TGTGCCAGCAGCCCGAGGACAGGGGCGCGGATCGAGCAGTACTTC.

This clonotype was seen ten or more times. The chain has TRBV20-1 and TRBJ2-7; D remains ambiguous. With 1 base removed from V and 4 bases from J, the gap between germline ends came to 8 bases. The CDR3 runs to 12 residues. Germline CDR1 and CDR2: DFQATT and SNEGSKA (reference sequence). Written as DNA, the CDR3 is TGCAGTGCTAGAGTACCTACTTACGAGCAGTACTTC. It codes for CSARVPTYEQYF.

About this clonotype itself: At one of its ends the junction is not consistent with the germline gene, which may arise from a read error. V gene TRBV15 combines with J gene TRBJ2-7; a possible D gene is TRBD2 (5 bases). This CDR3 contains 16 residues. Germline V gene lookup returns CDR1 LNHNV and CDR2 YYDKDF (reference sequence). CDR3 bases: TGTGCCACCAGCAGAGATCTGGAGGCATCGGTGTACGGGCAGTACTTC. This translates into CATSRDLEASVYGQYF.

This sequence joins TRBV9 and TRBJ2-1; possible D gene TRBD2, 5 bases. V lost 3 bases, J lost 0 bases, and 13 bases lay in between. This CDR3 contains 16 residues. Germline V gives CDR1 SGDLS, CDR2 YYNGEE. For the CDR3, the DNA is TGTGCCAGCAGCGCTGAGCGGAGGAGCTCCTACAATGAGCAGTTCTTC. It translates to CASSAERRSSYNEQFF.

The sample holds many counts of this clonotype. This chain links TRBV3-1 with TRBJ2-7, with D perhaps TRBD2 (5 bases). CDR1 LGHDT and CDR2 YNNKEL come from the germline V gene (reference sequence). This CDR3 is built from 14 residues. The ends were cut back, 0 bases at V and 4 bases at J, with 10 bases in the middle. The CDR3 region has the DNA TGTGCCAGCAGCCAAGAAGGGAGCTCGTACGAGCAGTACTTC. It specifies CASSQEGSSYEQYF.

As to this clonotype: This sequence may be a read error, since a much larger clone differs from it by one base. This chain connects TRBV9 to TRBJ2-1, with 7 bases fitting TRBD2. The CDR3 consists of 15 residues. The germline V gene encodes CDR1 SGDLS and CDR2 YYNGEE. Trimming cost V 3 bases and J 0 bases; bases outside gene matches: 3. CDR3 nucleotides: TGTGCCAGCAGCGCCAGCGGGATCTCCTACAATGAGCAGTTCTTC. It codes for CASSASGISYNEQFF.

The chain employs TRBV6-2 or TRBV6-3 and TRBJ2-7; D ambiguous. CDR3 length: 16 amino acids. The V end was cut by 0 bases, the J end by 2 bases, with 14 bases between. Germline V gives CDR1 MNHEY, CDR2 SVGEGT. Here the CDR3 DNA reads TGTGCCAGCAGTTACTCGACGGAGAAACTCACCTACGAGCAGTACTTC. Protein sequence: CASSYSTEKLTYEQYF.

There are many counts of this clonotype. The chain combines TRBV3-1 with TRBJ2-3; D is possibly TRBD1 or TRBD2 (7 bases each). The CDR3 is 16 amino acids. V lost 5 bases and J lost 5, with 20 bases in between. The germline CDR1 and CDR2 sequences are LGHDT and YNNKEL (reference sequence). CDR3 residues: CASSAGLSHRGDTQYF. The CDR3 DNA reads TGTGCCAGCAGCGCGGGACTATCCCACAGGGGAGATACGCAGTATTTT.

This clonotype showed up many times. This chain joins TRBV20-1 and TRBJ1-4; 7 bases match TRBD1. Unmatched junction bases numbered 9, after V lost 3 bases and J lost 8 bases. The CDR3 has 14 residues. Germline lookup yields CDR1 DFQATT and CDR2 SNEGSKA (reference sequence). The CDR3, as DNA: TGCAGTGCTAGTAGGGGGGCAGGGGGAGAAAAACTGTTTTTT. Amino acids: CSASRGAGGEKLFF.

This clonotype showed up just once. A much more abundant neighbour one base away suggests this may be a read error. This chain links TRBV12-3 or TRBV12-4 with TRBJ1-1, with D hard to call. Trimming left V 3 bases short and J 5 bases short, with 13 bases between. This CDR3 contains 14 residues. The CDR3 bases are TGTGCCAGCAGTTTTCCCAGGCTGGGGACTGAAGCTTTCTTT. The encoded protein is CASSFPRLGTEAFF.

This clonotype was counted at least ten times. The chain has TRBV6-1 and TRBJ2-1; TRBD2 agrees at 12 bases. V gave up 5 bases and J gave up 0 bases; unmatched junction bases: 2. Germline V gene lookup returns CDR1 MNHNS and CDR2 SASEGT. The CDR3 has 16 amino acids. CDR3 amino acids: CASSPSGRASYNEQFF. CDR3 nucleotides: TGTGCCAGCAGTCCTAGCGGGAGGGCCTCCTACAATGAGCAGTTCTTC.

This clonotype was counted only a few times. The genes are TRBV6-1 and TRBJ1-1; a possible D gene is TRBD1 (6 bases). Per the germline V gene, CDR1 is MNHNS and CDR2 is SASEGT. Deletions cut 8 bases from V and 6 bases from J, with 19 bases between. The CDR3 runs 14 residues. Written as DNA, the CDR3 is TGTGCCAGCTTCTCTGAGGGGGTATTTTCTGAAGCTTTCTTT. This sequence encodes CASFSEGVFSEAFF.

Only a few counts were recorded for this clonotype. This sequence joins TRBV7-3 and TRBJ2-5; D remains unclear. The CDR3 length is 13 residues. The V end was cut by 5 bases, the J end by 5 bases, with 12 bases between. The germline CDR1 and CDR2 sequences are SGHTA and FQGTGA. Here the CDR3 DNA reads TGTGCCAGCAGCCTTCTTATTGGGGAGACCCAGTACTTC. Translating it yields CASSLLIGETQYF.

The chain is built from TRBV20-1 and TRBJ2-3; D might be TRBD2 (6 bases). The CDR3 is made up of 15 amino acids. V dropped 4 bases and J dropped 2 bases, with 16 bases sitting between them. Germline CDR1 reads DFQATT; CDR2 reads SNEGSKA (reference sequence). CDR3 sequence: CSAKGTFNPTDTQYF. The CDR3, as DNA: TGCAGTGCTAAAGGGACTTTTAACCCCACAGATACGCAGTATTTT.

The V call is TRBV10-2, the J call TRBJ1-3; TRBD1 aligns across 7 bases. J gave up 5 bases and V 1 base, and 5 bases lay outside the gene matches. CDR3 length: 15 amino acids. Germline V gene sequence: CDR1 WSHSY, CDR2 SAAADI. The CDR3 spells CASSEFDRDRNTIYF. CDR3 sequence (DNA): TGCGCCAGCAGTGAGTTTGACAGGGATAGAAACACCATATATTTT.

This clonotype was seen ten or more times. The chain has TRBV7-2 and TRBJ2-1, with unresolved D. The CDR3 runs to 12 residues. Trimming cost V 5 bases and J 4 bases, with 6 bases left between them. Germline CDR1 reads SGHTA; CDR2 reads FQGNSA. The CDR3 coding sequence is TGTGCCAGCAGCGCCCCGTACAATGAGCAGTTCTTC. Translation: CASSAPYNEQFF.

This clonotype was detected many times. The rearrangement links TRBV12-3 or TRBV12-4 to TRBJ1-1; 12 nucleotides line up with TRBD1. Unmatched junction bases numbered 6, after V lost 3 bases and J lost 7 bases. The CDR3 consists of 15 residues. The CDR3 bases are TGTGCCAGCAGTTTCCGGGACAGGGGGCCGGGTGAAGCTTTCTTT. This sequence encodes CASSFRDRGPGEAFF.

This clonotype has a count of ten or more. CDR3 in DNA: TGCAGTGCTAGAGATCCTAGCGGGAGTTGGGAGCAGTTCTTC. This gives the protein CSARDPSGSWEQFF. The gene calls are TRBV20-1 and TRBJ2-1; 10 bases match TRBD2. V gave up 0 bases and J gave up 10 bases; unmatched junction bases: 6. The CDR3 is made up of 14 amino acids. The germline V gene encodes CDR1 DFQATT and CDR2 SNEGSKA (reference sequence).

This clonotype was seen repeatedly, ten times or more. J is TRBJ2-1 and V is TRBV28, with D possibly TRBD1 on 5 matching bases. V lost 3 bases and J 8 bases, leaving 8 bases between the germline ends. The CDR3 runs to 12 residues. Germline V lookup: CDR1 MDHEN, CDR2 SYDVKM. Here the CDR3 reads CASSFGHYEQFF. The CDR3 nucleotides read TGTGCCAGCAGTTTCGGACACTATGAGCAGTTCTTC.

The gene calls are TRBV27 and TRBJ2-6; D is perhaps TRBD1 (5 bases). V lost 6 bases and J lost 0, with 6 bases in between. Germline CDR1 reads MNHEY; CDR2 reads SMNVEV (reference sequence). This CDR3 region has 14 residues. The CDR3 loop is CASRTDSGANVLTF. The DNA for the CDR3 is TGTGCCAGCAGGACAGACTCTGGGGCCAACGTCCTGACTTTC. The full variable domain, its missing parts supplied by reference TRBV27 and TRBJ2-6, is EAQVTQNPRYLITVTGKKLTVTCSQNMNHEYMSWYRQDPGLGLRQIYYSMNVEVTDKGDVPEGYKVSRKEKRNFPLILESPSPNQTSLYFCASRTDSGANVLTFGAGSRLTVL.

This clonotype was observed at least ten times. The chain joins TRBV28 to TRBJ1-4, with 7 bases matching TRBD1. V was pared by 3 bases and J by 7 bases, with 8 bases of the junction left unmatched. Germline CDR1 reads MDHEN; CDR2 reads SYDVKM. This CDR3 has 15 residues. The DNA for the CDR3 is TGTGCCAGCAGTTTCTCGACAGGGCGAGGTGAAAAACTGTTTTTT. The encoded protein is CASSFSTGRGEKLFF.

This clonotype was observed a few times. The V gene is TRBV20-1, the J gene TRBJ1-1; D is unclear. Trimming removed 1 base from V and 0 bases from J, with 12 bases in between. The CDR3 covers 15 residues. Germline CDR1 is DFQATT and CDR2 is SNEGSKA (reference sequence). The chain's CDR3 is CSARGTETMNTEAFF. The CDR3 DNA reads TGCAGTGCTAGAGGTACGGAGACCATGAACACTGAAGCTTTCTTT.

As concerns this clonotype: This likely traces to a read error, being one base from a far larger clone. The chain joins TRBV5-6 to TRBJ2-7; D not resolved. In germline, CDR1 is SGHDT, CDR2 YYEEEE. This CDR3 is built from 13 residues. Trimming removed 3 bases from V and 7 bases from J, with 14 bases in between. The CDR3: CASSWATVNEQYF. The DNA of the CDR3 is TGTGCCAGCAGCTGGGCGACTGTGAATGAGCAGTACTTC.

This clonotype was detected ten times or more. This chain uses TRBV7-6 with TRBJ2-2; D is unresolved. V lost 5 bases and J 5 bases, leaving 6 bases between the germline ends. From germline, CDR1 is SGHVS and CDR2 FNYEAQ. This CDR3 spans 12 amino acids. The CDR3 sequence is CASSRPTGELFF. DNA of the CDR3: TGTGCCAGCAGCCGTCCTACCGGGGAGCTGTTTTTT.